A selection of T cell receptor beta chains follows, all from one sample in a study of identical twins. Each CDR3 protein is one row after TCRdb ran MiXCR on the 5' RACE reads. Among 200,000 to 250,000 distinct CDR3 sequences listed, 7.5% were seen once. This same sample was also part of a study on yellow fever vaccine responses in identical twins.

The specimen sequenced was memory (CD45RO+) T cells sorted from blood. The receptors shown here come from a young woman in good health. Each CDR3 is given with its conserved first and last residue. A D gene is named only where the DNA matches it firmly. Size is omitted from some rows. Given values are once, few, many or a class for expanded clones.

j_call,v_call,d_call,clone_size,cdr3_aa,cdr3_nt
TRBJ2-1,TRBV6-1,TRBD2,.,CASSEASGGYNEQFF,TGTGCCAGCAGTGAAGCTAGCGGGGGCTACAATGAGCAGTTCTTC
TRBJ2-2,TRBV2,TRBD1,many,CASRRTGANTGELFF,TGTGCCAGCAGGCGGACAGGGGCGAACACCGGGGAGCTGTTTTTT
TRBJ2-5,TRBV20-1,TRBD1,many,CSASRDRPRETQYF,TGCAGTGCTAGCCGGGACAGGCCGAGGGAGACCCAGTACTTC
TRBJ2-2,TRBV19,TRBD2,.,CASSIPGTSVFGEELFF,TGTGCCAGTAGTATCCCCGGGACTAGCGTCTTTGGCGAGGAGCTGTTTTTT
TRBJ2-2,TRBV12-3/TRBV12-4,.,few,CASSLRPVNTGELFF,TGTGCCAGCAGTTTGAGGCCCGTTAACACCGGGGAGCTGTTTTTT
TRBJ2-7,TRBV7-8,TRBD2,many,CASSPREGVSSYEQYF,TGTGCCAGCAGCCCCAGGGAGGGCGTTAGCTCCTACGAGCAGTACTTC
TRBJ2-1,TRBV14,.,many,CASSQDEGLPNNNEQFF,TGTGCCAGCAGCCAAGACGAAGGGCTACCGAATAACAATGAGCAGTTCTTC
TRBJ2-1,TRBV29-1,.,many,CSVASAETYNEQFF,TGCAGCGTTGCTTCGGCGGAAACCTACAATGAGCAGTTCTTC
TRBJ1-1,TRBV6-1,.,many,CASTLVPERGNTEAFF,TGTGCCAGCACCTTGGTGCCGGAGCGGGGAAACACTGAAGCTTTCTTT
TRBJ2-5,TRBV27,TRBD1,.,CASSHSPGQGAPAQYF,TGTGCCAGCAGTCACTCGCCGGGACAGGGGGCTCCGGCCCAGTACTTC
TRBJ2-7,TRBV18,.,.,CASSPSNEGYEQYF,TGTGCCAGCTCCCCCTCAAACGAGGGCTACGAGCAGTACTTC
TRBJ2-7,TRBV12-3/TRBV12-4,TRBD2,.,CASSFRALAGVGEQYF,TGTGCCAGCAGTTTTCGCGCACTAGCGGGGGTCGGTGAGCAGTACTTC
TRBJ2-5,TRBV15,.,.,CATSRSLDLGQETQYF,TGTGCCACCAGCCGCTCCCTCGACTTGGGGCAAGAGACCCAGTACTTC
TRBJ1-1,TRBV28,.,.,CASVYQGRNTEAFF,TGTGCCAGCGTTTATCAGGGTAGGAACACTGAAGCTTTCTTT
TRBJ2-7,TRBV5-6,TRBD2,few,CASSLTLAGVHEQYF,TGTGCCAGCAGCTTGACACTAGCGGGAGTACACGAGCAGTACTTC
TRBJ2-2,TRBV7-2,TRBD2,few,CASSLVRGRAGELFF,TGTGCCAGCAGCTTAGTACGCGGGAGGGCCGGGGAGCTGTTTTTT
TRBJ2-6,TRBV11-3,.,.,CASSFGEAGANVLTF,TGTGCCAGCAGCTTTGGTGAAGCTGGGGCCAACGTCCTGACTTTC
TRBJ1-6,TRBV20-1,.,few,CSAPKQGPNSPLHF,TGCAGTGCACCGAAGCAGGGCCCCAATTCACCCCTCCACTTT
TRBJ2-2,TRBV6-1,.,few,CASQTGQQNTGELFF,TGTGCCAGCCAAACCGGACAGCAAAACACCGGGGAGCTGTTTTTT
TRBJ2-7,TRBV27,TRBD1,few,CASARPTGVSSEQYF,TGTGCCAGCGCCCGCCCCACAGGGGTTTCATCCGAGCAGTACTTC
TRBJ1-2,TRBV6-1,.,.,CASSEWQTANYGYTF,TGTGCCAGCAGTGAATGGCAGACAGCTAACTATGGCTACACCTTC
TRBJ2-1,TRBV20-1,.,few,CSASLWGGGHNEQFF,TGCAGTGCCTCCCTCTGGGGAGGGGGACACAATGAGCAGTTCTTC